The present TCR beta chain was sequenced within a study of blood T cell repertoires in COVID-19. Original analysis: From reference gene primer amplification, estimates of nucleated cell counts were derived. Measured with immunoSEQ multiplex PCR; TCRdb has only the in-frame clones, and not every one. V, J and clone size are those of that table, while D and trimming were read from the DNA. Of about 190,000 clones listed, 84% are singletons. CDR1 KGHDR and CDR2 SFDVKD come from the germline V gene. The length of the CDR3 is 14 residues. V lost 4 bases to trimming and J lost 9 bases, with 17 bases between them.

The genes are TRBV24-1 and TRBJ2-5; weak D call: TRBD2 (6 bases). The sequenced sample consisted of peripheral blood. This clonotype was obtained from a woman in her seventies with active or convalescent COVID-19. The chain's CDR3 is CATSDTGTSGAQYF. In DNA form, the CDR3 reads TGTGCCACCAGTGACACCGGGACTTCTGGAGCCCAGTACTTC.